The 17 T cell receptor beta chains below all came from one sample that was sequenced in a study of Tregs in tolerant kidney transplant recipients. Measured with immunoSEQ multiplex PCR; TCRdb has only the in-frame clones, and not every one. The sample totals about 48,000 clones. The specimen comprised CD4+ T cells from blood, sampled before the transplant. These receptors were taken from a human donor who received a combined kidney and bone marrow transplant.

Worth noting for this clone: The sequenced fragment ends 3 residues before the CDR3 boundary, so the rest is inferred from the germline J gene. The chain combines TRBV20-1 with TRBJ2-1, with D perhaps TRBD1 or TRBD2 (5 bases each). The CDR3 contains 13 residues. Between the trimmed V and J ends, which lost 4 bases and 0 bases, there was a span of 7 bases. Germline V lookup: CDR1 DFQATT, CDR2 SNEGSKA (reference sequence). Partial CDR3 DNA: TGCAGTGCTAAGAGGGGCTCCTACAATGAG. This translates into CSAKRGSYNE. The whole CDR3 reads CSAKRGSYNEQFF.

With respect to this clone: The read falls 3 residues short of the CDR3 end, and the missing part is taken from the germline J gene. The chain carries TRBV19 and TRBJ1-5; D is uncertain. The length of the CDR3 is 16 residues. CDR1 and CDR2 from the germline V gene are LNHDA and SQIVND (reference sequence). Trimming took off 3 bases at V and 2 bases at J, with 14 bases between the two ends. Incomplete CDR3 DNA: TGTGCCAGTAGTATCGCGGGTGGGATTGGCAATCAGCCC. It translates to CASSIAGGIGNQP. The complete CDR3 reads CASSIAGGIGNQPQHF. The whole variable domain, remainder taken from reference TRBV19 and TRBJ1-5, is DGGITQSPKYLFRKEGQNVTLSCEQNLNHDAMYWYRQDPGQGLRLIYYSQIVNDFQKGDIAEGYSVSREKKESFPLTVTSAQKNPTAFYLCASSIAGGIGNQPQHFGDGTRLSIL.

The CDR3 sequence is CASSLSAGGRTDTQYF. The CDR3 DNA, read in part, is TGCGCCAGCAGCTTGTCGGCGGGAGGGCGGACAGATACG. The V and J genes are TRBV5-1 and TRBJ2-3, with 9 bases lining up with TRBD2. The read finishes 3 residues shy of the CDR3 end, and the germline J gene is used to complete it. Germline V gene data show CDR1 as SGHRS and CDR2 as YFSETQ. The V and J ends lost 1 base and 3 bases, in that order; junction bases with no gene match: 6. The CDR3 runs 16 residues. The whole variable domain, filled in from reference TRBV5-1 and TRBJ2-3, reads KAGVTQTPRYLIKTRGQQVTLSCSPISGHRSVSWYQQTPGQGLQFLFEYFSETQRNKGNFPGRFSGRQFSNSRSEMNVSTLELGDSALYLCASSLSAGGRTDTQYFGPGTRLTVL.

The DNA read from the CDR3 is TGCGCCAGCAATTACCCATTTTATCGGGTGGACACTGAA. This encodes CASNYPFYRVDTE. The complete CDR3 protein is CASNYPFYRVDTEAFF. The V call is TRBV10-1, the J call TRBJ1-1, with unresolved D. The CDR3 is cut off 3 residues early in the read; its end comes from the germline J gene. CDR1 WNHNN and CDR2 SYGVQD come from the germline V gene (reference sequence). CDR3 length equals 16 residues. Trimming removed 7 bases at V and 3 bases at J, with 21 bases between.

Regarding this clone: The CDR3 goes on 3 residues after the read ends, and that part is filled in from the germline J gene. The V call is TRBV2, the J call TRBJ2-7, with D maybe TRBD1 (6 bases). The CDR3 loop spans 13 amino acids. CDR1 and CDR2 (germline): SNHLY, FYNNEI. V was trimmed by 5 bases and J by 5 bases, leaving 13 bases between them. The CDR3 sequence: CASSPVRGHEQYF. Partial CDR3 DNA: TGTGCCAGCAGTCCGGTCAGGGGACACGAG.

A word on this clone: The DNA ends 3 residues before the CDR3 does, and the rest of the CDR3 is filled in from the germline J gene. This chain uses TRBV11-3 with TRBJ2-1; TRBD1 agrees at 10 bases. The CDR3 has 15 amino acids. Trimming cost V 1 base and J 3 bases; bases outside gene matches: 0. Germline CDR1 and CDR2: SGHNT and YENEEA. The covered CDR3 bases are TGTGCCAGCAGCTTAGGGACAGGGGGCTACAATGAG. It translates to CASSLGTGGYNE. In full, the CDR3 reads CASSLGTGGYNEQFF.

Of note for this clone: The CDR3 extends 3 residues past the end of the read, so its final part is completed from the germline J gene. The genes are TRBV7-3 and TRBJ2-7, with 13 bases aligning to TRBD2. Germline lookup yields CDR1 SGHTA and CDR2 FQGTGA. The CDR3 has 18 amino acids. The V segment lost 4 bases and the J segment 0 bases; nucleotides outside the gene matches: 9. Incomplete CDR3 DNA: TGTGCCAGCAGCTCCCCTACGGGACTAGCGGGAACCTCCTACGAG. Its translation: CASSSPTGLAGTSYE. The complete CDR3 reads CASSSPTGLAGTSYEQYF. Combining the CDR3 with reference TRBV7-3 and TRBJ2-7 gives the whole variable domain GAGVSQTPSNKVTEKGKYVELRCDPISGHTALYWYRQSLGQGPEFLIYFQGTGAADDSGLPNDRFFAVRPEGSVSTLKIQRTERGDSAVYLCASSSPTGLAGTSYEQYFGPGTRLTVT.

Note on this clone: The read is 3 residues too short to cover the CDR3 end, so that end is filled in from the germline J gene. The chain carries TRBV7-9 and TRBJ2-3, with 7 bases identical to TRBD1. The J segment lost 1 base and the V segment lost 4 bases, leaving 2 bases of the junction unmatched. The CDR3 extends over 14 amino acids. The germline V gene has CDR1 SEHNR and CDR2 FQNEAQ (reference sequence). CDR3 protein: CASSSGQGTDTQYF. Incomplete CDR3 DNA: TGTGCCAGCAGCTCCGGACAGGGCACAGATACG.

This CDR3 is CSATPAAGGPYEQYF. The sequenced part of the CDR3 DNA is TGCAGTGCTACACCGGCGGCGGGAGGCCCCTACGAG. The V gene is TRBV20-1, the J gene TRBJ2-7, with 8 bases matching TRBD2. The sequence runs out 3 residues before the end of the CDR3; the remainder is reconstructed from the germline J gene. Germline trimming cut 4 bases from V and 2 bases from J; bases unmatched to any gene: 10. Germline V gives CDR1 DFQATT, CDR2 SNEGSKA (reference sequence). CDR3 length equals 15 residues.

The CDR3 loop is CASAFSETFSYEQYF. Incomplete CDR3 DNA: TGTGCCAGCGCCTTTAGCGAGACCTTCTCCTACGAG. The J gene is TRBJ2-7, the V gene TRBV2; D is perhaps TRBD2 (5 bases). The CDR3 end falls 3 residues outside the read, so it is completed with the germline J gene. Trimming took 8 bases from V and 0 from J, leaving 17 bases between them. This CDR3 region has 15 residues. Per the germline V gene, CDR1 is SNHLY and CDR2 is FYNNEI.

Note on this clone: The CDR3 is cut off 3 residues early in the read; its end comes from the germline J gene. The chain is built from TRBV6-2 or TRBV6-3 and TRBJ2-7; 9 positions match TRBD2. CDR3 length: 16 residues. The ends lost 2 bases at V and 6 bases at J; junction bases unmatched: 11. Germline V CDR1 and CDR2: MNHEY, SVGEGT. The CDR3 DNA, read in part, is TGTGCCAGCAGTTACGAGCGGGAGGCCAGGGGGTTCGAG. Its translation: CASSYEREARGFE. The complete CDR3 reads CASSYEREARGFEQYF.

As concerns this clone: The read gets to within 3 residues of the CDR3 end, and the germline J gene fills in the rest. The chain joins TRBV7-3 to TRBJ2-1; D is unclear. This CDR3 region has 13 residues. The V end lost 5 bases, the J end lost 7 bases, and 12 bases lay between the germline ends. Per the germline V gene, CDR1 is SGHTA and CDR2 is FQGTGA. The CDR3 here is CASSLQTGNEQFF. Incomplete CDR3 DNA: TGTGCCAGCAGCCTCCAGACTGGGAATGAG.

Points on this clone: The read stops 3 residues short of the end of the CDR3; the missing end is completed from the germline J gene. The V gene is TRBV6-1, the J gene TRBJ2-2, with a possible D match to TRBD2 (6 bases). The CDR3 has 13 amino acids. Germline loops: CDR1 MNHNS, CDR2 SASEGT. The CDR3 DNA, read in part, is TGTGCCAGCAGTGAACTCTGGGCGGGAGAG. This gives the protein CASSELWAGE. The CDR3 in its entirety is CASSELWAGELFF.

CDR3 DNA, as far as it was read: TGCAGTGCTAGTGGGCAGTTCTACGAG. Its protein product is CSASGQFYE. From start to end, the CDR3 is CSASGQFYEQYF. This rearrangement joins TRBV20-1 to TRBJ2-7, with D hard to call. The CDR3 end lies 3 residues beyond the end of the read and is filled in from the germline J gene. CDR3 length: 12 amino acids. CDR1 is DFQATT, CDR2 SNEGSKA, per germline (reference sequence). Between the trimmed V and J ends, which lost 3 bases and 3 bases, there was a span of 9 bases.

The CDR3 protein is CASSLRQGVDTEAFF. The CDR3 bases that were read are TGTGCCAGCAGCTTACGCCAGGGGGTGGACACTGAA. The V and J genes are TRBV7-2 and TRBJ1-1; TRBD1 aligns across 7 bases. The read ends 3 residues before the CDR3 terminus; that terminus is restored from the germline J gene. The CDR3 loop spans 15 amino acids. V lost 2 bases and J lost 3; bases outside the gene matches: 6. In germline, CDR1 is SGHTA, CDR2 FQGNSA.

On this clone itself: Read sequence stops 3 residues before the CDR3 end, and the germline J gene provides the missing end. The chain links TRBV27 to TRBJ1-4; the D gene is possibly TRBD1 (5 bases). The CDR3 runs to 14 residues. V was cut by 1 base and J by 6 bases, with 9 bases left in between. Looked up from germline, CDR1 is MNHEY and CDR2 is SMNVEV (reference sequence). The CDR3 sequence is CASSLLRGDEKLFF. Partial CDR3 DNA: TGTGCCAGCAGTTTATTAAGAGGGGATGAAAAA.

Details on this clone: The observed sequence ends 3 residues before the CDR3 terminus, with the missing tail filled in from the germline J gene. The chain employs TRBV19 and TRBJ1-4, with a weak D call TRBD1 (6 bases). V lost 5 bases to trimming and J lost 5 bases, with 12 bases between them. The germline V gene has CDR1 LNHDA and CDR2 SQIVND (reference sequence). The CDR3 consists of 14 residues. CDR3 bases read: TGTGCCAGTAGTCCTGACAGGTCCAATGAAAAA. Translating it yields CASSPDRSNEK. The whole CDR3 region reads CASSPDRSNEKLFF.